These 18 T cell receptor beta chains originate from one sample sequenced in a study of PD-1 blockade in classical Hodgkin lymphoma. Profiled with immunoSEQ multiplex PCR; TCRdb holds only in-frame clones, not every one. The sample holds some 33,000 clones, approximately 67% seen once. Regarding time point: cycle 4 day 1 (C4D1), after 6 weeks of nivolumab. Each patient's relapse followed autologous stem cell transplantation, and brentuximab vedotin exposure varied. The sequencing here drew on peripheral blood mononuclear cells (PBMCs), taken before the fourth cycle of nivolumab. These receptors originate from a human donor with classical Hodgkin lymphoma.

This chain uses TRBV5-1 with TRBJ2-3; 12 nucleotides match TRBD2. V shed 7 bases, J shed 0 bases, and the junction held 3 bases outside the gene matches. The CDR3 loop spans 15 amino acids. Germline V CDR1 and CDR2: SGHRS, YFSETQ. This chain's CDR3 is CASRGLAGSTDTQYF. CDR3 sequence (DNA): TGCGCCAGCCGAGGACTAGCGGGGAGCACAGATACGCAGTATTTT.

The rearrangement links TRBV7-2 to TRBJ1-1; TRBD1 matches 7 bases. The V and J ends lost 7 bases and 0 bases, in that order; junction bases with no gene match: 11. This CDR3 has 16 amino acids. Germline CDR1 SGHTA, CDR2 FQGNSA. The CDR3 DNA is TGTGCCAGCACCCCTGGTACAGGGGCAATGAACACTGAAGCTTTCTTT. Protein: CASTPGTGAMNTEAFF.

The CDR3 reads CASSGQLSNFYGYTF. The CDR3 DNA sequence: TGTGCCAGCAGCGGACAGTTGAGTAACTTCTATGGCTACACCTTC. The chain links TRBV9 to TRBJ1-2, with D perhaps matching TRBD1 (5 bases). CDR1 SGDLS and CDR2 YYNGEE come from the germline V gene. CDR3 length: 15 residues. The V end lost 3 bases, the J end lost 4 bases, and 16 bases lay between the germline ends.

The chain has TRBV28 and TRBJ1-3, with D possibly matching TRBD1 (5 bases). Germline V CDR1 and CDR2: MDHEN, SYDVKM. The CDR3 covers 15 residues. V was pared by 5 bases and J by 3 bases, with 14 bases between. Here the CDR3 DNA reads TGTGCCAGCAGTGGGTCCGGGGCGTTTGGAAACACCATATATTTT. Translation: CASSGSGAFGNTIYF.

The V and J genes are TRBV6-5 and TRBJ1-3; D remains unclear. Germline V CDR1 and CDR2: MNHEY, SVGAGI. V was shortened by 5 bases and J by 4 bases, with 15 bases between the two germline ends. The length of the CDR3 is 15 residues. The CDR3 spells CASSPRADAGNTIYF. In DNA form, the CDR3 reads TGTGCCAGCAGTCCGAGAGCGGATGCCGGAAACACCATATATTTT.

This clone was found a few times. The chain carries TRBV25-1 and TRBJ1-6; TRBD1 aligns across 9 bases. The V gene's germline CDR1 is MGHDK and CDR2 SYGVNS. V shed 8 bases and J 8 bases; nucleotides not matched to a gene: 4. This CDR3 region has 13 residues. CDR3 in DNA: TGTGCCAGCCGGGACAGGGATGATTCACCCCTCCACTTT. This encodes CASRDRDDSPLHF.

This sequence joins TRBV6-5 and TRBJ1-2; D ambiguous. The CDR3 contains 13 residues. Trimming cost V 0 bases and J 4 bases, with 6 bases left between them. Germline CDR1 is MNHEY and CDR2 is SVGAGI. The CDR3 sequence: CASSYSSTYGYTF. The CDR3 DNA reads TGTGCCAGCAGTTACTCGAGTACCTATGGCTACACCTTC.

CDR3 in amino acids: CASSPGVLPFNYGYTF. CDR3 nucleotides: TGTGCCAGCAGCCCAGGGGTCCTGCCTTTTAACTATGGCTACACCTTC. The rearrangement joins TRBV7-3 to TRBJ1-2, with D possibly being TRBD1 (6 bases). V lost 5 bases and J lost 1, with 17 bases in between. The CDR3 is 16 amino acids. The germline V gene encodes CDR1 SGHTA and CDR2 FQGTGA.

J is TRBJ2-7 and V is TRBV30, with TRBD1 identical over 7 bases. With V trimmed by 1 base and J by 5 bases, 8 bases remained unmatched. Germline V gene lookup returns CDR1 GTSNPN and CDR2 SVGIG (reference sequence). The CDR3 covers 14 residues. CDR3 loop: CAWSGGQGDDEQYF. The CDR3 region has the DNA TGTGCCTGGAGTGGTGGTCAGGGGGACGACGAGCAGTACTTC.

The chain recombines TRBV6-5 with TRBJ2-5; 7 nucleotides align to TRBD1. This CDR3 has 14 amino acids. Looked up from germline, CDR1 is MNHEY and CDR2 is SVGAGI. Trimming at V came to 2 bases and at J to 5 bases, leaving 5 bases not matched to a gene. Written as DNA, the CDR3 is TGTGCCAGCAGTTACCATACAGGGGTTGAGACCCAGTACTTC. Translated: CASSYHTGVETQYF.

This clone has just one count. The genes are TRBV5-4 and TRBJ2-2, with D maybe TRBD1 (5 bases). CDR1 SGHNT and CDR2 YYREEE come from the germline V gene (reference sequence). V was cut by 4 bases and J by 5 bases, with 18 bases left in between. This CDR3 has 16 amino acids. In DNA, the CDR3 is TGTGCCAGCAGCGCGACAGCGTCCCGAGTTACCGGGGAGCTGTTTTTT. Protein: CASSATASRVTGELFF.

The rearrangement joins TRBV6-5 to TRBJ2-5; 13 positions agree with TRBD2. Germline V gene lookup returns CDR1 MNHEY and CDR2 SVGAGI. The J segment lost 5 bases and the V segment lost 5 bases, leaving 5 bases of the junction unmatched. CDR3 size: 15 residues. The CDR3 sequence is CASSPLAGGGETQYF. In nucleotides, the CDR3 is TGTGCCAGCAGTCCACTAGCGGGAGGGGGTGAGACCCAGTACTTC.

This clone occurred a few times. The J gene is TRBJ2-2, the V gene TRBV14; the match to TRBD1 covers 12 bases. V gave up 2 bases and J gave up 1 base; unmatched junction bases: 17. This CDR3 is 22 amino acids long. Germline CDR1 is SGHDN and CDR2 is FVKESK. The CDR3 region has the DNA TGTGCCAGCAGCCAACCTATTAGGGACAGGGGGCCCGATAACAAGAACACCGGGGAGCTGTTTTTT. This encodes CASSQPIRDRGPDNKNTGELFF.

The chain is built from TRBV7-9 and TRBJ1-1; the D gene is possibly TRBD1 (6 bases). The CDR3 length is 12 residues. V lost 8 bases, J lost 6 bases, and 13 bases lay in between. Germline CDR1 is SEHNR and CDR2 is FQNEAQ (reference sequence). The chain's CDR3 is CASLLQGSEAFF. The DNA of the CDR3 is TGTGCCAGCTTGCTTCAGGGGTCTGAAGCTTTCTTT. Together with reference TRBV7-9 and TRBJ1-1, the CDR3 gives the full variable domain: DTGVSQNPRHKITKRGQNVTFRCDPISEHNRLYWYRQTLGQGPEFLTYFQNEAQLEKSRLLSDRFSAERPKGSFSTLEIQRTEQGDSAMYLCASLLQGSEAFFGQGTRLTVV.

V and J are TRBV5-5 and TRBJ1-1; TRBD1 is a possible D gene (5 bases). V was cut by 0 bases and J by 3 bases, with 15 bases left in between. The length of the CDR3 is 16 residues. Germline CDR1 reads SGHKS; CDR2 reads YYEKEE (reference sequence). CDR3 DNA: TGTGCCAGCAGCTTGGCTTTTAGGCAGGGATACACTGAAGCTTTCTTT. Its protein product is CASSLAFRQGYTEAFF.

In this sample, this clone turned up a few times. The J gene is TRBJ2-2, the V gene TRBV5-6; D unclear. The CDR3 contains 12 residues. Per the germline V gene, CDR1 is SGHDT and CDR2 is YYEEEE. V lost 4 bases and J lost 7, with 8 bases in between. The CDR3, as DNA: TGTGCCAGCAGCGTTGCCAACGGGGAGCTGTTTTTT. Translating it yields CASSVANGELFF.

This clone has just one count. V usage is TRBV19 and J usage is TRBJ2-1; D gene ambiguous. V lost 2 bases, J lost 0 bases, and 5 bases lay in between. CDR3 length: 14 residues. In germline, CDR1 is LNHDA, CDR2 SQIVND (reference sequence). CDR3: CASSITDSYNEQFF. CDR3 bases: TGTGCCAGTAGTATAACGGACTCCTACAATGAGCAGTTCTTC. Full variable domain (outside the CDR3, taken from reference TRBV19 and TRBJ2-1): DGGITQSPKYLFRKEGQNVTLSCEQNLNHDAMYWYRQDPGQGLRLIYYSQIVNDFQKGDIAEGYSVSREKKESFPLTVTSAQKNPTAFYLCASSITDSYNEQFFGPGTRLTVL.

CDR3 DNA: TGTGCCAGCAGTTTATGGGACAGGGGCACTGAAGCTTTCTTT. It is translated as CASSLWDRGTEAFF. The V and J genes are TRBV27 and TRBJ1-1; 10 nucleotides match TRBD1. The CDR3 has 14 residues. V was clipped by 1 base and J by 4 bases; unmatched bases: 0. Germline lookup yields CDR1 MNHEY and CDR2 SMNVEV (reference sequence).